This passage covers 8 T cell receptor beta chains from one sample sequenced in a study of cytomegalovirus exposure and HLA in healthy donors. 13 Jbeta primers and 60 Vbeta primers were used for the PCR. Sequencing used immunoSEQ multiplex PCR; TCRdb keeps in-frame clones, though not all of them. This sample carries 160,000 or so clones, around 69% of them seen once, and the ten largest clones take under 3.5%. The sequencing input was PBMCs. The receptors derive from a woman in her thirties in good health and CMV-seronegative.

This rearrangement joins TRBV19 to TRBJ2-7; D might be TRBD1 (5 bases). The CDR3 is 15 amino acids. The germline V and J ends were trimmed by 5 bases and 6 bases, with 20 bases remaining between them. CDR1 and CDR2 (germline): LNHDA, SQIVND (reference sequence). The CDR3 DNA reads as TGTGCCAGTAGTTTGACAGTTGAAAGGAGTCTCGAGCAGTACTTC. Translation gives CASSLTVERSLEQYF. The full variable domain, its missing parts supplied by reference TRBV19 and TRBJ2-7, is DGGITQSPKYLFRKEGQNVTLSCEQNLNHDAMYWYRQDPGQGLRLIYYSQIVNDFQKGDIAEGYSVSREKKESFPLTVTSAQKNPTAFYLCASSLTVERSLEQYFGPGTRLTVT.

V gene TRBV4-1 combines with J gene TRBJ2-3; the D gene is possibly TRBD1 (5 bases). Germline V lookup: CDR1 MGHRA, CDR2 YSYEKL. V was trimmed by 3 bases and J by 14 bases, leaving 12 bases between them. CDR3 length: 11 residues. CDR3 amino acids: CASSQGRTVYF. In DNA form, the CDR3 reads TGCGCCAGCAGCCAGGGGCGGACGGTGTATTTT.

This chain uses TRBV7-8 with TRBJ1-2; possibly TRBD1 for D (5 bases). CDR3 length equals 16 residues. The V and J ends lost 5 bases and 6 bases respectively, with 22 bases between them. The V gene's germline CDR1 is SGHVS and CDR2 FQNEAQ. CDR3 sequence reads: CASSELERTGFDGYTF. The DNA for the CDR3 is TGTGCCAGCAGCGAATTAGAGCGAACAGGTTTTGATGGCTACACCTTC.

This chain connects TRBV9 to TRBJ2-7, with 7 bases fitting TRBD2. J gave up 1 base and V 0 bases, and 7 bases lay outside the gene matches. In germline, CDR1 is SGDLS, CDR2 YYNGEE. CDR3 length equals 16 residues. CDR3 nucleotides: TGTGCCAGCAGCGTAGGTGTGCCTAGCGGATCCTACGAGCAGTACTTC. As protein: CASSVGVPSGSYEQYF.

Comment on this clone: The same CDR3 arises from other DNA sequences in this sample as well. The chain carries TRBV30 and TRBJ2-5; no definite D call. Germline V lookup: CDR1 GTSNPN, CDR2 SVGIG (reference sequence). V was shortened by 0 bases and J by 5 bases, with 4 bases between the two germline ends. CDR3 length: 11 residues. The DNA for the CDR3 is TGTGCCTGGAGTGTGCGTGAGACCCAGTACTTC. It encodes CAWSVRETQYF.

V usage is TRBV7-9 and J usage is TRBJ1-2; D not resolved. Trimming stripped 5 bases from V and 12 bases from J, with 10 bases between. CDR1 is SEHNR, CDR2 FQNEAQ, per germline (reference sequence). CDR3 length: 10 amino acids. The CDR3 here is CASSLGSDTF. DNA for the CDR3: TGTGCCAGCAGCCTCGGGTCAGACACCTTC.

The chain uses TRBV19 and TRBJ2-7; 9 nucleotides match TRBD1. In germline, CDR1 is LNHDA, CDR2 SQIVND (reference sequence). The J segment lost 5 bases and the V segment lost 6 bases, leaving 11 bases of the junction unmatched. CDR3 length: 15 residues. The CDR3, as DNA: TGTGCCAGTAGCCAGAGGGGGACAGGGAGCAACGAGCAGTACTTC. This translates into CASSQRGTGSNEQYF.

The genes are TRBV29-1 and TRBJ2-3; D may be TRBD2 (7 bases). The V end lost 3 bases, the J end lost 2 bases, and 9 bases lay between the germline ends. The CDR3 length is 13 residues. Germline assignment: CDR1 SQVTM and CDR2 ANQGSEA. CDR3 loop: CSVDGGHTDTQYF. CDR3 sequence (DNA): TGCAGCGTTGACGGGGGGCACACAGATACGCAGTATTTT.